One and the same sample provided the 13 T cell receptor beta chains below, sequenced in a study of memory CD4+ T cells and cytomegalovirus serostatus. Single viable CD3+CD4+CD8-CD45RO+ cells were sorted as the memory CD4+ T cells. Libraries were prepared by immunoSEQ multiplex PCR; TCRdb keeps only in-frame clonotypes and omits some of them. The table shows approximately 65,000 clones, with over 60% occurring only once. Sequencing was carried out using memory CD4+ T cells from blood. The origin of the receptors is an adult in good health and CMV-seronegative.

This clone occurred once. The V call is TRBV5-6, the J call TRBJ1-1; D gene uncertain. Germline CDR1 and CDR2: SGHDT and YYEEEE. Trimming cost V 0 bases and J 4 bases, with 4 bases left between them. The CDR3 runs to 12 residues. The CDR3 sequence: CASSLVGTEAFF. In nucleotides, the CDR3 is TGTGCCAGCAGCTTGGTAGGCACTGAAGCTTTCTTT.

V usage is TRBV5-4 and J usage is TRBJ2-7; tentatively, D is TRBD1 (6 bases). The length of the CDR3 is 16 residues. CDR1 is SGHNT, CDR2 YYREEE, per germline (reference sequence). Trimming stripped 0 bases from V and 4 bases from J, with 17 bases between. Written as DNA, the CDR3 is TGTGCCAGCAGCTTGGACAGGGCTCACGATTCTTACGAGCAGTACTTC. It codes for CASSLDRAHDSYEQYF.

This clone was observed a handful of times. The gene calls are TRBV11-2 and TRBJ1-6; 7 bases are shared with TRBD1. With V trimmed by 5 bases and J by 9 bases, 13 bases remained unmatched. The CDR3 totals 16 residues. Germline CDR1 is SGHAT and CDR2 is FQNNGV. The CDR3 nucleotides read TGTGCCAGCAGCCCCTGGACAGGCTCCGTCGGTTCACCCCTCCACTTT. It translates to CASSPWTGSVGSPLHF. The full variable domain, completed using reference TRBV11-2 and TRBJ1-6, is EAGVAQSPRYKIIEKRQSVAFWCNPISGHATLYWYQQILGQGPKLLIQFQNNGVVDDSQLPKDRFSAERLKGVDSTLKIQPAKLEDSAVYLCASSPWTGSVGSPLHFGNGTRLTVT.

This rearrangement joins TRBV5-6 to TRBJ2-1; a possible D gene is TRBD1 (5 bases). Germline values: CDR1 SGHDT, CDR2 YYEEEE. There are 13 residues in the CDR3. The ends were cut back, 2 bases at V and 9 bases at J, with 12 bases in the middle. The CDR3 nucleotides read TGTGCCAGCAGCTTTTCTAGTGGGGCTGAGCAGTTCTTC. It yields the protein CASSFSSGAEQFF.

The rearrangement uses TRBV6-5 and TRBJ1-4; no firm D call. The V and J ends lost 6 bases and 0 bases respectively, with 11 bases between them. Looked up from germline, CDR1 is MNHEY and CDR2 is SVGAGI. The CDR3 spans 15 residues. The CDR3 loop is CASRLGKATNEKLFF. As DNA, the CDR3 is TGTGCCAGCAGGTTGGGAAAAGCAACTAATGAAAAACTGTTTTTT.

The genes are TRBV21-1 and TRBJ2-1. TRBV21-1 is designated a pseudogene. The CDR3 is made up of 19 amino acids. The CDR3 DNA reads as TGTGCCAGCAGCAAAGGAAGGGGTGAGGGAAAAAGCTCCTACAATGAGCAGTTCTTC. This encodes CASSKGRGEGKSSYNEQFF.

This rearrangement joins TRBV2 to TRBJ1-3; weak D call: TRBD1 (5 bases). The length of the CDR3 is 14 residues. Trimming cost V 8 bases and J 0 bases, with 11 bases left between them. Germline assignment: CDR1 SNHLY and CDR2 FYNNEI. The CDR3: CASQQEISGNTIYF. DNA for the CDR3: TGTGCCAGCCAACAGGAGATCTCTGGAAACACCATATATTTT.

This clone has only a few counts. Other DNA sequences within the sample encode an identical CDR3. DNA for the CDR3: TGTGCCAGTAGTATATGGGGCGCGGAGGGTAATCAGCCCCAGCATTTT. Translating gives CASSIWGAEGNQPQHF. The chain is built from TRBV19 and TRBJ1-5; TRBD1 is a possible D gene (5 bases). V gave up 2 bases and J gave up 4 bases, with 15 bases separating them. The V gene's germline CDR1 is LNHDA and CDR2 SQIVND (reference sequence). The CDR3 covers 16 residues.

The J gene is TRBJ2-5, the V gene TRBV27, with D tentatively TRBD1 (6 bases). The V gene's germline CDR1 is MNHEY and CDR2 SMNVEV (reference sequence). The V and J ends lost 6 bases and 5 bases respectively, with 13 bases between them. There are 13 residues in the CDR3. The CDR3 protein is CASRNRDWETQYF. The CDR3 coding sequence is TGTGCCAGCAGGAACAGGGATTGGGAGACCCAGTACTTC.

This chain connects TRBV2 to TRBJ2-1, with 13 bases identical to TRBD2. The CDR3 is 15 amino acids. The germline V gene has CDR1 SNHLY and CDR2 FYNNEI. J lost 10 bases, V lost 5 bases, and 8 bases had no gene match. The CDR3 loop reads CASSRLAGGSGEQFF. Here the CDR3 DNA reads TGTGCCAGCAGTAGACTAGCGGGAGGCTCCGGGGAGCAGTTCTTC.

The genes are TRBV5-1 and TRBJ2-2; D is undetermined. Between the trimmed V and J ends, which lost 0 bases and 1 base, there was a span of 10 bases. This CDR3 comprises 16 residues. Germline CDR1 SGHRS, CDR2 YFSETQ. The CDR3 DNA reads as TGCGCCAGCAGCTTGGGGCCAGCGCAGAACACCGGGGAGCTGTTTTTT. As protein: CASSLGPAQNTGELFF.

This sequence joins TRBV27 and TRBJ1-1; D ambiguous. Trimming removed 2 bases at V and 8 bases at J, with 12 bases between. CDR1 is MNHEY, CDR2 SMNVEV, per germline (reference sequence). The CDR3 length is 13 residues. In DNA, the CDR3 is TGTGCCAGCAGTTTAGAGGCAGGTCGAGAAGCTTTCTTT. This gives the protein CASSLEAGREAFF.

The chain links TRBV18 to TRBJ1-1; perhaps TRBD1 as D (5 bases). There are 14 residues in the CDR3. With 5 bases removed from V and 3 bases from J, the gap between germline ends came to 13 bases. Per the germline V gene, CDR1 is KGHSH and CDR2 is LQKENI. CDR3 residues: CASSAMGLDTEAFF. As DNA, the CDR3 is TGTGCCAGCTCAGCCATGGGGCTCGACACTGAAGCTTTCTTT. Complete variable domain (other parts from reference TRBV18 and TRBJ1-1): NAGVMQNPRHLVRRRGQEARLRCSPMKGHSHVYWYRQLPEEGLKFMVYLQKENIIDESGMPKERFSAEFPKEGPSILRIQQVVRGDSAAYFCASSAMGLDTEAFFGQGTRLTVV.